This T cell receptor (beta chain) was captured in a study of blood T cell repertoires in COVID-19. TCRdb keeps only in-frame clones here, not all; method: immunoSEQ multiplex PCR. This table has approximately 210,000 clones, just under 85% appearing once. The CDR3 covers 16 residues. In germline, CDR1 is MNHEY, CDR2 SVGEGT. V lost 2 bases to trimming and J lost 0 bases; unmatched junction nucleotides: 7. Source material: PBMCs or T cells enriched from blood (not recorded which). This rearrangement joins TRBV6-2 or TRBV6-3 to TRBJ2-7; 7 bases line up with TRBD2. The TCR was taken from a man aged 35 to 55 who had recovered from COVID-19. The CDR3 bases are TGTGCCAGCAGTTACCGGGGGGAGGCTAGCTCCTACGAGCAGTACTTC. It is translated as CASSYRGEASSYEQYF.